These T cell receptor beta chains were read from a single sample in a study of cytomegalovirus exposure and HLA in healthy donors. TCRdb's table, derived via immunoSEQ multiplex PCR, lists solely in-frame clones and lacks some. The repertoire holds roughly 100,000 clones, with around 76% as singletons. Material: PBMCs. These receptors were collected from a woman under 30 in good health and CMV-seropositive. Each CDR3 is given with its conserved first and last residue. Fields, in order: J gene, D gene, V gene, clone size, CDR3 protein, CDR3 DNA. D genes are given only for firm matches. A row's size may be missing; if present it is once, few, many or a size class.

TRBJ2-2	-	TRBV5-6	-	CASSSLGGTGELFF	TGTGCCAGCAGCAGCTTAGGGGGCACCGGGGAGCTGTTTTTT
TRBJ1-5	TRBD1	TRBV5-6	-	CASSQKYRGDQPQHF	TGTGCCAGCAGCCAAAAGTACAGGGGAGATCAGCCCCAGCATTTT
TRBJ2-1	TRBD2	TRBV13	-	CASSFFEAGGGNEQFF	TGTGCCAGCAGCTTCTTTGAGGCGGGGGGGGGAAATGAGCAGTTCTTC
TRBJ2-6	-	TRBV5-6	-	CASSLRQSSSGANVLTF	TGTGCCAGCAGCTTGCGACAGAGCAGCTCTGGGGCCAACGTCCTGACTTTC
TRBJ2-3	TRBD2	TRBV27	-	CASRWTSGDTDTQYF	TGTGCCAGCAGATGGACTAGCGGGGACACAGATACGCAGTATTTT
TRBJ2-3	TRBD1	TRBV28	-	CATMDLGQWATDTQYF	TGTGCCACCATGGACTTGGGACAGTGGGCCACAGATACGCAGTATTTT
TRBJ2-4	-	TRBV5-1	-	CASSQGYAPNIQYF	TGCGCCAGCAGCCAGGGATACGCTCCAAACATTCAGTACTTC
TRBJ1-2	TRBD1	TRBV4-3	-	CASSQLTGVGYGYTF	TGCGCCAGCAGCCAATTAACAGGGGTGGGGTATGGCTACACCTTC
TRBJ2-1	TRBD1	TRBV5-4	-	CASSLRDRLYNEQFF	TGTGCCAGCAGCTTAAGGGACAGGCTTTACAATGAGCAGTTCTTC
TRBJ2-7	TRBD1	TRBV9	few	CASSPGDRTYEQYF	TGTGCCAGCAGCCCTGGGGACAGGACCTACGAGCAGTACTTC
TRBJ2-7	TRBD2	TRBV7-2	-	CASSLAVSGRAISYEQYF	TGTGCCAGCAGCTTAGCTGTTAGCGGGAGGGCTATCTCCTACGAGCAGTACTTC
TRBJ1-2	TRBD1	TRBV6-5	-	CASRATGGNYGYTF	TGTGCCAGCAGAGCGACAGGGGGCAACTATGGCTACACCTTC
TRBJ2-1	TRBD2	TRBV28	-	CASGRVGEQFF	TGTGCCAGTGGGAGGGTGGGTGAGCAGTTCTTC
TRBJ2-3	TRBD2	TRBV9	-	CASSVGLAGGTDTQYF	TGTGCCAGCAGCGTAGGACTAGCGGGAGGGACAGATACGCAGTATTTT
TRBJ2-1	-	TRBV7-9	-	CASSLGAGLNNEQFF	TGTGCCAGCAGCTTAGGGGCAGGTCTCAACAATGAGCAGTTCTTC
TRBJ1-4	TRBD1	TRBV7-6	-	CASSLMGQQFNEKLFF	TGTGCCAGCAGCTTAATGGGACAGCAGTTTAATGAAAAACTGTTTTTT
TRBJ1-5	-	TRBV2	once	CASTQDKLSNQPQHF	TGTGCCAGCACCCAGGACAAACTGAGCAATCAGCCCCAGCATTTT
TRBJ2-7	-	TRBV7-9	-	CASRRGGGSSYEQYF	TGTGCCAGCCGGAGGGGTGGGGGTAGCTCCTACGAGCAGTACTTC
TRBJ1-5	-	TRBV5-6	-	CASSLEALGGGQPQHF	TGTGCCAGCAGCTTGGAAGCGTTAGGAGGAGGACAGCCCCAGCATTTT
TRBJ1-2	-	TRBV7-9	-	CASSLAGAGPYYSYGYTF	TGTGCCAGCAGCTTAGCTGGGGCAGGTCCATACTACTCCTATGGCTACACCTTC
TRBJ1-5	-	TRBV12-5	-	CASTRGSGSNQPQHF	TGTGCTAGTACCAGAGGGTCGGGTAGCAATCAGCCCCAGCATTTT
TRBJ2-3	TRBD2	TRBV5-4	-	CASSSRTSGSSWADTQYF	TGTGCCAGCAGCTCGCGGACTAGCGGGAGCTCCTGGGCAGATACGCAGTATTTT
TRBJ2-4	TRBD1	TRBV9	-	CASSTSPGGSNIQYF	TGTGCCAGCAGCACTTCCCCAGGGGGCAGCAACATTCAGTACTTC
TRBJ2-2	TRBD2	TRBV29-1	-	CSVEDPGASGSQAGELFF	TGCAGCGTTGAAGATCCCGGGGCTAGCGGGAGTCAGGCCGGGGAGCTGTTTTTT
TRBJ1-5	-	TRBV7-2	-	CASSPRSGYNQPQHF	TGTGCCAGCAGCCCCAGGTCAGGGTACAATCAGCCCCAGCATTTT
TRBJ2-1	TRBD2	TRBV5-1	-	CASSGVAGGEQFF	TGCGCCAGCAGCGGGGTAGCGGGAGGTGAGCAGTTCTTC